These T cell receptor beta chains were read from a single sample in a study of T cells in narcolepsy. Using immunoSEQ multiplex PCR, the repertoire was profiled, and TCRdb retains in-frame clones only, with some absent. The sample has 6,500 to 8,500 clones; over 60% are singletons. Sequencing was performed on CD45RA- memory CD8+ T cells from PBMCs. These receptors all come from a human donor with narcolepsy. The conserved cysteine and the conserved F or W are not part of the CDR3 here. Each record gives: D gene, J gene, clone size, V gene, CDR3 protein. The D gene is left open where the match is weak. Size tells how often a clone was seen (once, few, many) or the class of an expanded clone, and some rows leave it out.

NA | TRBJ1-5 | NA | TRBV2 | ASSEDEGSGQPQH
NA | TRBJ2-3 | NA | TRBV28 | ASSFESADTQY
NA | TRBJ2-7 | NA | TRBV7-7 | ASSLSGESYEQY
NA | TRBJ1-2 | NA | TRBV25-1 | ASSWTANGYT
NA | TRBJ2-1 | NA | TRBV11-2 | ASSQGELVSYNEQF
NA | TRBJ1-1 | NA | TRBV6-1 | ASRWDTQAF
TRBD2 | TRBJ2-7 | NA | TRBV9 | ASSLSWGGKQY
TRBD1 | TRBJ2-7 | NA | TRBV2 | ASSVRQGAGEQY
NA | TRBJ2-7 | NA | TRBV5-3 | ARRQTGRDFCEQY
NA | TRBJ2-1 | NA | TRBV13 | ASSLGPPHNEQF
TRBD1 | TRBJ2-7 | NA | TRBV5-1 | ASSLRDRSYEQY
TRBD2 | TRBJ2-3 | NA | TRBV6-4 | ASSVQAGGRDTQY
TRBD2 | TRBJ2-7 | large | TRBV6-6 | ASRSSGGLFTYEQY
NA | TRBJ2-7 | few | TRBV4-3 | ASSQAVTDEQY
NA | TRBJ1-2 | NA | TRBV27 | ASSLPGRGYT
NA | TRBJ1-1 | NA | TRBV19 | ASSPTGNTEAF
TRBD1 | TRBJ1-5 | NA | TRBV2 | ASSSGTGLTYRNQPQH
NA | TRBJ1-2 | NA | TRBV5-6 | ASTGRRGSVGYT
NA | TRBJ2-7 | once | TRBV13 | ARSARGIGGPNSYEQY
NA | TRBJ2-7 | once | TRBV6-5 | ASSDSDSYEQY
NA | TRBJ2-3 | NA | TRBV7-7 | ASSLGFPTDTQY
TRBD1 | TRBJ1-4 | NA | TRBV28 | ASSFLSTPGTGESANEKLF
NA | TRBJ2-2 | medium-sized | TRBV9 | ASSGGGRPGELF
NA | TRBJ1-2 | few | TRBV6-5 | ASTQGPDGYT
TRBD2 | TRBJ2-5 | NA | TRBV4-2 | ASSQDTSGGAETQY
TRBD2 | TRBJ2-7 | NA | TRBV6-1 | ASSEEISGGDEQY
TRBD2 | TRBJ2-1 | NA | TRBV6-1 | ASISGDPWYEQF